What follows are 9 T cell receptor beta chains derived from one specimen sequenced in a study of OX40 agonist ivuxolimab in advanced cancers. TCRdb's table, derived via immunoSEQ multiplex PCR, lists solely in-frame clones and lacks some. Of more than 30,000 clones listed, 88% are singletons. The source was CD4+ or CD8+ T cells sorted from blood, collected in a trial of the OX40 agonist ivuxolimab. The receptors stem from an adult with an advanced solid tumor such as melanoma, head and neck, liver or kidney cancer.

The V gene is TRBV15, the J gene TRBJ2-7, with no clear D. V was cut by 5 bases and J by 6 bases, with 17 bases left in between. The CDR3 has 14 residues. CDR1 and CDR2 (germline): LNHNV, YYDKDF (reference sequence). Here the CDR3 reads CATSPDVGNGEQYF. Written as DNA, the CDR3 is TGTGCCACCAGCCCGGACGTGGGGAATGGCGAGCAGTACTTC.

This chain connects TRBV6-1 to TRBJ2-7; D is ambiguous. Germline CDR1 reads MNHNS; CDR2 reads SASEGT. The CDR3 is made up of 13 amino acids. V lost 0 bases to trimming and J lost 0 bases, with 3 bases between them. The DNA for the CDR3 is TGTGCCAGCAGTGAAGCGCACTCCTACGAGCAGTACTTC. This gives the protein CASSEAHSYEQYF.

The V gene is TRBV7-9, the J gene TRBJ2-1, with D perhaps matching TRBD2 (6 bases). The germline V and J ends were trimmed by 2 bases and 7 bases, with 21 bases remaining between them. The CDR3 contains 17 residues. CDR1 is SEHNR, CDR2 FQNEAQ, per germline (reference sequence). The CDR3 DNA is TGTGCCAGCAGCTTACTTTCGGGAGCCCTAACCCTGAATGAGCAGTTCTTC. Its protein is CASSLLSGALTLNEQFF.

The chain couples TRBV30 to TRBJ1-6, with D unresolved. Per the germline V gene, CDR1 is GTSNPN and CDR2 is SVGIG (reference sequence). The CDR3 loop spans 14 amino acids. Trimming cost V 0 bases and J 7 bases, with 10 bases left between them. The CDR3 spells CAWSVLRENSPLHF. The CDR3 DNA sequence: TGTGCCTGGAGTGTACTGAGGGAGAATTCACCCCTCCACTTT.

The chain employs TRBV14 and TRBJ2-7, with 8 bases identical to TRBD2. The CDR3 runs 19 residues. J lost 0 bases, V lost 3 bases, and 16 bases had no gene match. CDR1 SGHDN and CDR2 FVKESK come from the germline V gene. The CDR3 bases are TGTGCCAGCAGCCACCGCCCGGGGGGGAAACCGGGATCCTCCTACGAGCAGTACTTC. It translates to CASSHRPGGKPGSSYEQYF. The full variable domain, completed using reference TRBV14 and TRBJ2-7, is EAGVTQFPSHSVIEKGQTVTLRCDPISGHDNLYWYRRVMGKEIKFLLHFVKESKQDESGMPNNRFLAERTGGTYSTLKVQPAELEDSGVYFCASSHRPGGKPGSSYEQYFGPGTRLTVT.

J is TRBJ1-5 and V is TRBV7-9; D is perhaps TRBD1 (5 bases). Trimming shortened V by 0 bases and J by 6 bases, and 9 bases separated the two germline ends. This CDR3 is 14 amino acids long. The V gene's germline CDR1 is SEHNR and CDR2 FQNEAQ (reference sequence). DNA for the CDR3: TGTGCCAGCAGCTTAGCAGGGGTGAGTCAGCCCCAGCATTTT. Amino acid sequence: CASSLAGVSQPQHF.

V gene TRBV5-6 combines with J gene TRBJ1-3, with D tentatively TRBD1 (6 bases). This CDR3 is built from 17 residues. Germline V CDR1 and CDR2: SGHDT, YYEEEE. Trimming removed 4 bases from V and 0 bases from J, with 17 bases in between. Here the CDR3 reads CASSRGQLAGSGNTIYF. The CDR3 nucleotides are TGTGCCAGCAGCCGCGGACAGTTAGCGGGCTCTGGAAACACCATATATTTT.

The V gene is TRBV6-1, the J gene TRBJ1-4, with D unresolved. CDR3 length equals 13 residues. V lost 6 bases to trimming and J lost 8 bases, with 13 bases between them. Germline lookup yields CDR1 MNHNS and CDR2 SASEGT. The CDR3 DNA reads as TGTGCCAGCAGACTGGGGTGGGAAGAAAAACTGTTTTTT. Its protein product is CASRLGWEEKLFF.

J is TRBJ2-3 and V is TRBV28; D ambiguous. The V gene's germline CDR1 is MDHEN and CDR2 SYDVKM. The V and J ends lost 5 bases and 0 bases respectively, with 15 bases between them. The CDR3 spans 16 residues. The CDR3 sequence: CASSPGGVISTDTQYF. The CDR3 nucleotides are TGTGCCAGCAGTCCCGGTGGGGTGATAAGCACAGATACGCAGTATTTT. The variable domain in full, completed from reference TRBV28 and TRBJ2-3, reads DVKVTQSSRYLVKRTGEKVFLECVQDMDHENMFWYRQDPGLGLRLIYFSYDVKMKEKGDIPEGYSVSREKKERFSLILESASTNQTSMYLCASSPGGVISTDTQYFGPGTRLTVL.